This T cell receptor (beta chain) was sequenced for a study of response to subunit inactivated influenza vaccine. This CDR3 contains 15 residues. V gave up 6 bases and J gave up 0 bases, with 14 bases separating them. Germline lookup yields CDR1 MNHNS and CDR2 SASEGT. The study's findings and limits: Researchers suggested that each seasonal influenza vaccination recruits few new T cells.

Points on this clonotype: Its antigen is unidentified.

From the RT-PCR reads, TCRdb called clonotypes with MiXCR, one entry per CDR3 protein. The repertoire holds just over 300,000 distinct CDR3 sequences, with 21% as singletons. The material was PBMCs from blood, obtained approximately 22 months after vaccination. The TCR originated in a man between 50 and 70 years old who received an inactivated influenza vaccine. The rearrangement uses TRBV6-1 and TRBJ2-5, with a weak D call TRBD1 (6 bases). Here the CDR3 DNA reads TGTGCCAGCAGCCTGGGACACCCGTACCAAGAGACCCAGTACTTC. Amino acid sequence: CASSLGHPYQETQYF.